This TCR beta chain was recorded in a study of cytomegalovirus exposure and HLA in healthy donors. Points from the study as a whole: The study recorded about 150 TCR beta chains that were cytomegalovirus-associated. Within an earlier analysis, most TCR beta V segments proved productive either about 87% or about 30% of the time.

The study ran its PCR with 60 Vbeta and 13 Jbeta primers. As handled by the study authors: Among the unique TCR beta chains that a later analysis counted, 80 million to 100 million in all, 9.5 million to 12 million were shared. Here immunoSEQ multiplex PCR was the method, and the copy in TCRdb shows in-frame clones only, minus some. That table furnishes V, J and clone size, whereas the DNA furnished D and trimming. The sample yields roughly 190,000 clones, about four fifths seen once. This clone was seen only a few times. As yet, its antigen is unknown. This sequence was found in a female donor in good health and CMV-seronegative. Material: PBMCs.

The CDR3 region is CASSIRVWEPQHF. The CDR3, as DNA: TGTGCCAGTAGTATCAGGGTTTGGGAGCCCCAGCATTTT. This chain uses TRBV19 with TRBJ1-5, with D possibly being TRBD1 (5 bases). CDR1 and CDR2 (germline): LNHDA, SQIVND (reference sequence). The CDR3 length is 13 residues. Trimming stripped 3 bases from V and 8 bases from J, with 11 bases between. Based on the CDR3 plus reference TRBV19 and TRBJ1-5, the full variable domain is DGGITQSPKYLFRKEGQNVTLSCEQNLNHDAMYWYRQDPGQGLRLIYYSQIVNDFQKGDIAEGYSVSREKKESFPLTVTSAQKNPTAFYLCASSIRVWEPQHFGDGTRLSIL.